The 7 T cell receptor beta chains presented below share a single source sample, sequenced in a study of T cell repertoires in cytomegalovirus infection. The antigens these receptors bind are not known. TCRdb reanalysed the reads using MiXCR and keeps one entry per CDR3 protein. The table has around 540,000 distinct CDR3 sequences, about 33% seen once; the top ten hold roughly 15%. The sequencing here drew on cultured PBMCs, taken from culture after CMV antigen stimulation. Source of these receptors: a human donor in good health (CMV status not recorded). Some clones in this sample may be carry-over from other donors' samples.

The rearrangement uses TRBV6-2 or TRBV6-3 and TRBJ2-5; the D is unclear. CDR1 is MNHEY, CDR2 SVGEGT, per germline. The CDR3 totals 9 residues. Trimming stripped 10 bases from V and 8 bases from J, with 8 bases between. The CDR3 sequence is CATGNTQYF. The DNA for the CDR3 is TGTGCCACCGGTAACACCCAGTACTTC.

This sequence joins TRBV5-4 and TRBJ2-7; D gene ambiguous. V was shortened by 4 bases and J by 5 bases, with 16 bases between the two germline ends. Germline CDR1 and CDR2: SGHNT and YYREEE (reference sequence). The CDR3 sequence is 14 residues long. This CDR3 reads CASSTGSAWNEQYF. The CDR3 bases are TGTGCCAGCAGCACCGGGTCCGCCTGGAACGAGCAGTACTTC.

The chain employs TRBV30 and TRBJ1-3; D gene unclear. Germline V gives CDR1 GTSNPN, CDR2 SVGIG (reference sequence). The V gene lost 0 bases and the J gene lost 4 bases, with 13 bases spanning the gap. The CDR3 extends over 15 amino acids. The CDR3 bases are TGTGCCTGGAGTGTGCGGAGATCGTGGGGAAACACCATATATTTT. It encodes CAWSVRRSWGNTIYF. Using reference TRBV30 and TRBJ1-3 for the parts outside the CDR3, the full variable domain is SQTIHQWPATLVQPVGSPLSLECTVEGTSNPNLYWYRQAAGRGLQLLFYSVGIGQISSEVPQNLSASRPQDRQFILSSKKLLLSDSGFYLCAWSVRRSWGNTIYFGEGSWLTVV.

This clonotype was counted only a few times. This chain connects TRBV6-2 or TRBV6-3 to TRBJ2-7, with D maybe TRBD1 (6 bases). Germline-derived CDR1 and CDR2 are MNHEY and SVGEGT. V lost 6 bases and J 0 bases, leaving 12 bases between the germline ends. The CDR3 consists of 14 residues. The CDR3: CASRKGQSSYEQYV. In nucleotides, the CDR3 is TGTGCCAGCAGGAAGGGACAAAGCTCCTACGAGCAGTACGTC.

This clonotype was seen just once. The chain joins TRBV20-1 to TRBJ1-2; D remains ambiguous. V was shortened by 6 bases and J by 4 bases, with 27 bases between the two germline ends. Germline lookup yields CDR1 DFQATT and CDR2 SNEGSKA (reference sequence). The CDR3 is made up of 17 amino acids. The CDR3 bases are TGCAGTGCCTCCCCCCCCCCCGAGACCCTTCCCCCCTATGGCTACACCTTC. Encoded protein: CSASPPPETLPPYGYTF.

The V gene is TRBV29-1, the J gene TRBJ2-3, with 12 bases that match TRBD2. Germline V CDR1 and CDR2: SQVTM, ANQGSEA. Trimming removed 6 bases from V and 5 bases from J; junction bases left unmatched: 15. CDR3 length: 17 amino acids. Here the CDR3 DNA reads TGCAGCGTGCAGGGGACAGCTAGCGGGAGGGCCGTAGATACGCAGTATTTT. It is translated as CSVQGTASGRAVDTQYF.

This clonotype is a singleton in its sample. The chain couples TRBV5-4 to TRBJ2-3; D possibly corresponds to TRBD1 (5 bases). Germline assignment: CDR1 SGHNT and CDR2 YYREEE (reference sequence). Trimming removed 4 bases from V and 4 bases from J, with 13 bases in between. The CDR3 is 14 amino acids. CDR3 coding DNA: TGTGCCAGCAGCGCTGACAGCTGGGCAGATACGCAGTATTTT. Translating it yields CASSADSWADTQYF. Based on the CDR3 plus reference TRBV5-4 and TRBJ2-3, the full variable domain is ETGVTQSPTHLIKTRGQQVTLRCSSQSGHNTVSWYQQALGQGPQFIFQYYREEENGRGNFPPRFSGLQFPNYSSELNVNALELDDSALYLCASSADSWADTQYFGPGTRLTVL.